These 30 T cell receptor beta chains were all obtained from the same sample, sequenced in a study of blood T cell repertoires in COVID-19. The repertoire was sequenced with immunoSEQ multiplex PCR; TCRdb's copy has only in-frame clones and lacks some. The sample shows 180,000 or so clones, about 78% of them seen only once. The sample comprised peripheral blood. These receptors all come from a woman aged 45-65 years with active or convalescent COVID-19.

A word on this clone: Other nucleotide sequences in the sample specify the same CDR3. The CDR3 nucleotides are TGCGCCAGCAGCTTGGCGGGGATCTCTGGAAACACCATATATTTT. It codes for CASSLAGISGNTIYF. The V call is TRBV5-1, the J call TRBJ1-3; unclear D gene. Germline lookup yields CDR1 SGHRS and CDR2 YFSETQ. The V gene lost 0 bases and the J gene lost 0 bases, with 7 bases spanning the gap. The CDR3 has 15 residues. Complete variable domain (other parts from reference TRBV5-1 and TRBJ1-3): KAGVTQTPRYLIKTRGQQVTLSCSPISGHRSVSWYQQTPGQGLQFLFEYFSETQRNKGNFPGRFSGRQFSNSRSEMNVSTLELGDSALYLCASSLAGISGNTIYFGEGSWLTVV.

This chain links TRBV28 with TRBJ1-2, with a possible D match to TRBD1 (6 bases). Trimming took off 5 bases at V and 5 bases at J, with 9 bases between the two ends. The CDR3 is 12 residues long. The germline V gene has CDR1 MDHEN and CDR2 SYDVKM. The CDR3 sequence: CASSIGQYGYTF. CDR3 bases: TGTGCCAGCAGTATCGGACAGTATGGCTACACCTTC.

The chain combines TRBV19 with TRBJ1-2; a possible D gene is TRBD1 (6 bases). V shed 11 bases and J shed 0 bases, with 19 bases lying between them. The CDR3 has 15 residues. CDR1 and CDR2 from the germline V gene are LNHDA and SQIVND (reference sequence). CDR3 region: CASRGQDSANYGYTF. The CDR3, as DNA: TGTGCCTCTCGTGGCCAGGACAGCGCTAACTATGGCTACACCTTC.

Only a few counts were recorded for this clone. V is TRBV2 and J is TRBJ2-5; tentative D call: TRBD2 (7 bases). Germline V CDR1 and CDR2: SNHLY, FYNNEI. V was pared by 6 bases and J by 5 bases, with 13 bases between. The CDR3 loop spans 13 amino acids. CDR3 nucleotide sequence: TGTGCCAGCAGGTTACAGGGAGGGGAGACCCAGTACTTC. This gives the protein CASRLQGGETQYF.

The chain employs TRBV19 and TRBJ1-1, with no clear D. This CDR3 has 15 amino acids. The V end was cut by 3 bases, the J end by 2 bases, with 13 bases between. Germline V gives CDR1 LNHDA, CDR2 SQIVND (reference sequence). The CDR3 DNA sequence: TGTGCCAGTAGTATGCGACGGAATAGCAACACTGAAGCTTTCTTT. The encoded protein is CASSMRRNSNTEAFF.

The count of this clone is one. This chain joins TRBV3-1 (or the pseudogene TRBV3-2) and TRBJ1-1; D gene uncertain. The CDR3 length is 15 residues. Trimming took off 4 bases at V and 0 bases at J, with 12 bases between the two ends. The germline V gene encodes CDR1 LGHDT and CDR2 YNNKEL (reference sequence). In DNA, the CDR3 is TGTGCCAGCAGCCGCCGACGGGAGGTGAACACTGAAGCTTTCTTT. Amino acids: CASSRRREVNTEAFF.

A word on this clone: Because the CDR3's place on the DNA is in doubt, the DNA is left out and the CDR3 is given as listed by TCRdb. The chain employs TRBV24-1 and TRBJ1-2. The CDR3 is 13 amino acids in total, end residues counted. Germline CDR1 is KGHDR and CDR2 is SFDVKD. The CDR3 loop reads CATSSSGIGGYTF.

The CDR3 bases are TGTGCCAGCAGCTCGACCCCGGGACACCGAGGCCAGACCCAGTACTTC. It specifies CASSSTPGHRGQTQYF. The chain couples TRBV7-6 to TRBJ2-5; D perhaps matches TRBD1 (6 bases). The germline V gene encodes CDR1 SGHVS and CDR2 FNYEAQ. The V and J ends lost 4 bases and 6 bases respectively, with 21 bases between them. This CDR3 is built from 16 residues.

The gene calls are TRBV19 and TRBJ1-1; TRBD1 matches at 8 bases. Germline V lookup: CDR1 LNHDA, CDR2 SQIVND (reference sequence). V shed 5 bases, J shed 1 base, and the junction held 6 bases outside the gene matches. The CDR3 is 15 amino acids. The CDR3 spells CASSVSGTGNTEAFF. DNA for the CDR3: TGTGCCAGTAGTGTCTCCGGGACAGGGAACACTGAAGCTTTCTTT.

To note about this clone: A single base is all that separates this from a far larger clone, so a read error is likely. The chain recombines TRBV5-4 with TRBJ1-1; 9 bases fit TRBD1. There are 13 residues in the CDR3. CDR1 and CDR2 from the germline V gene are SGHNT and YYREEE (reference sequence). J gave up 4 bases and V 2 bases, and 0 bases lay outside the gene matches. CDR3 DNA sequence: TGTGCCAGCAGCTTACAGGGGGCCACTGAAGCTTTCTTT. Its translation: CASSLQGATEAFF.

The V gene is TRBV28, the J gene TRBJ2-5; possibly TRBD1 for D (6 bases). Germline V gene sequence: CDR1 MDHEN, CDR2 SYDVKM. This CDR3 spans 14 amino acids. V was clipped by 3 bases and J by 3 bases, with 11 bases between them. CDR3 nucleotides: TGTGCCAGCAGTTTGGTGAACAGGGAAGAGACCCAGTACTTC. This translates into CASSLVNREETQYF.

This chain links TRBV7-2 with TRBJ2-7, with D unresolved. Trimming cost V 7 bases and J 0 bases, with 10 bases left between them. Germline CDR1 reads SGHTA; CDR2 reads FQGNSA. The CDR3 is 13 amino acids. CDR3 DNA sequence: TGTGCCAGCAACGCCGGTACCTCCTACGAGCAGTACTTC. Its translation: CASNAGTSYEQYF. The full variable domain, with the rest looked up from reference TRBV7-2 and TRBJ2-7, is GAGVSQSPSNKVTEKGKDVELRCDPISGHTALYWYRQSLGQGLEFLIYFQGNSAPDKSGLPSDRFSAERTGGSVSTLTIQRTQQEDSAVYLCASNAGTSYEQYFGPGTRLTVT.

V gene TRBV6-5 combines with J gene TRBJ2-1; 9 positions match TRBD2. Trimming cost V 7 bases and J 0 bases; bases outside gene matches: 4. Germline CDR1 and CDR2: MNHEY and SVGAGI. The CDR3 spans 15 residues. CDR3: CASTAGGSSYNEQFF. As DNA, the CDR3 is TGTGCCAGCACCGCGGGGGGGAGCTCCTACAATGAGCAGTTCTTC.

CDR3 nucleotides: TGTGCCAGCATTGACTCAACTATGATTTATGGCTACACCTTC. This gives the protein CASIDSTMIYGYTF. The chain joins TRBV6-2 or TRBV6-3 to TRBJ1-2; no firm D call. The CDR3 runs to 14 residues. Germline CDR1 MNHEY, CDR2 SVGEGT. V dropped 7 bases and J dropped 5 bases, with 17 bases sitting between them.

The rearrangement links TRBV5-1 to TRBJ2-7; the D gene is possibly TRBD2 (6 bases). This CDR3 has 13 amino acids. The V gene's germline CDR1 is SGHRS and CDR2 YFSETQ. V shed 5 bases and J shed 4 bases, with 13 bases lying between them. This CDR3 is CASRWASAYEQYF. The CDR3 DNA sequence: TGCGCCAGCAGATGGGCTAGCGCTTACGAGCAGTACTTC.

The chain uses TRBV19 and TRBJ2-7; TRBD1 might be the D (5 bases). The CDR3 is made up of 14 amino acids. Germline CDR1 and CDR2: LNHDA and SQIVND (reference sequence). The germline V and J ends were trimmed by 6 bases and 5 bases, with 17 bases remaining between them. The CDR3: CASSPQGAAHEQYF. The CDR3 nucleotides are TGTGCCAGTAGCCCCCAAGGGGCGGCCCACGAGCAGTACTTC.

The chain uses TRBV29-1 and TRBJ1-1; 7 bases agree with TRBD1. CDR3 length equals 13 residues. Germline V gene data show CDR1 as SQVTM and CDR2 as ANQGSEA. V gave up 1 base and J gave up 9 bases; unmatched junction bases: 8. In DNA form, the CDR3 reads TGCAGCGTTGAAGTTGGGGGACAGAGGCAAGCTTTCTTT. Translation gives CSVEVGGQRQAFF.

This clone has a handful of counts. This chain joins TRBV5-1 and TRBJ1-2, with TRBD1 identical over 10 bases. The CDR3 has 16 residues. V shed 4 bases, J shed 8 bases, and the junction held 14 bases outside the gene matches. CDR1 and CDR2 (germline): SGHRS, YFSETQ. The CDR3 DNA reads TGCGCCAGCAGCCCCCCTGAGGGACAGGGGATAGTAGGCTACACCTTC. Protein product: CASSPPEGQGIVGYTF.

The chain couples TRBV25-1 to TRBJ2-1, with 7 bases aligning to TRBD2. With V trimmed by 1 base and J by 10 bases, 10 bases remained unmatched. CDR1 is MGHDK, CDR2 SYGVNS, per germline. This CDR3 comprises 15 residues. The CDR3 sequence is CASSESTGGTREQFF. The CDR3 DNA reads as TGTGCCAGCAGTGAATCAACGGGGGGAACGCGAGAGCAGTTCTTC.

The chain joins TRBV9 to TRBJ2-7; D possibly corresponds to TRBD2 (6 bases). V was trimmed by 0 bases and J by 3 bases, leaving 10 bases between them. The CDR3 contains 14 residues. Looked up from germline, CDR1 is SGDLS and CDR2 is YYNGEE. The DNA of the CDR3 is TGTGCCAGCAGCGTAGGGGTCGGGGGCTACGAGCAGTACTTC. It is translated as CASSVGVGGYEQYF.

CDR3 loop: CASSIVRLAGGNSYNEQFF. The CDR3, as DNA: TGTGCCAGTAGTATTGTGAGACTAGCGGGAGGTAACTCCTACAATGAGCAGTTCTTC. This rearrangement joins TRBV19 to TRBJ2-1, with 13 positions matching TRBD2. CDR1 is LNHDA, CDR2 SQIVND, per germline (reference sequence). The V segment lost 3 bases and the J segment 0 bases; nucleotides outside the gene matches: 8. The CDR3 covers 19 residues.

The chain is built from TRBV3-1 (or the pseudogene TRBV3-2) and TRBJ2-4, with 13 bases aligning to TRBD2. The V gene's germline CDR1 is LGHDT and CDR2 YNNKEL (reference sequence). This CDR3 comprises 15 residues. Trimming took 4 bases from V and 9 from J; bases not matched to a gene: 6. The CDR3 DNA reads as TGTGCCAGCAGCCTCGGACTAGCGGGAGTTGGCATTCAGTACTTC. It yields the protein CASSLGLAGVGIQYF.

The gene calls are TRBV4-3 and TRBJ2-1, with D perhaps TRBD2 (6 bases). Trimming removed 0 bases at V and 8 bases at J, with 17 bases between. This CDR3 contains 16 residues. Germline CDR1 reads LGHNA; CDR2 reads YSLEER. The CDR3 region has the DNA TGCGCCAGCAGCCAAGAAGCCGCGCGGGGTAGGGATGAGCAGTTCTTC. Translation gives CASSQEAARGRDEQFF.

There are a few counts of this clone. This chain connects TRBV28 to TRBJ1-6; 10 bases align to TRBD1. CDR1 is MDHEN, CDR2 SYDVKM, per germline. The CDR3 length is 16 residues. The V segment lost 4 bases and the J segment 8 bases; nucleotides outside the gene matches: 8. This CDR3 is CASSSPGTGVDSPLHF. The CDR3 DNA sequence: TGTGCCAGCAGTTCCCCCGGGACAGGGGTAGATTCACCCCTCCACTTT.

This clone was recorded once. The chain joins TRBV30 to TRBJ1-4; D is unclear. Germline CDR1 GTSNPN, CDR2 SVGIG (reference sequence). The CDR3 contains 17 residues. V dropped 1 base and J dropped 7 bases, with 22 bases sitting between them. The CDR3 sequence: CAWSGGPVGTGREKLFF. CDR3 DNA sequence: TGTGCCTGGAGTGGCGGGCCGGTGGGCACCGGACGTGAAAAACTGTTTTTT.

This rearrangement joins TRBV4-3 to TRBJ2-3; a possible D gene is TRBD1 (7 bases). The germline V and J ends were trimmed by 3 bases and 4 bases, with 17 bases remaining between them. The CDR3 is made up of 16 amino acids. Germline CDR1 is LGHNA and CDR2 is YSLEER. DNA for the CDR3: TGCGCCAGCAGCCATCCTGGGGGGCAGGGGGCAGATACGCAGTATTTT. Amino acid sequence: CASSHPGGQGADTQYF.

This clone was counted between two and nine times. This chain links TRBV5-5 with TRBJ2-5; 13 bases align to TRBD2. The J segment lost 4 bases and the V segment lost 4 bases, leaving 7 bases of the junction unmatched. The CDR3 spans 16 residues. Germline V CDR1 and CDR2: SGHKS, YYEKEE (reference sequence). The CDR3, as DNA: TGTGCCAGCAGCGTCGGACTAGCGGGAGATGTAGAGACCCAGTACTTC. Amino acid sequence: CASSVGLAGDVETQYF.

The chain uses TRBV27 and TRBJ1-1, with TRBD1 matching 8 bases. The CDR3 is 13 residues long. The J segment lost 8 bases and the V segment lost 1 base, leaving 3 bases of the junction unmatched. Germline V gives CDR1 MNHEY, CDR2 SMNVEV (reference sequence). The CDR3 DNA reads TGTGCCAGCAGTTTATGGGGGGACAGGGAAGCTTTCTTT. This translates into CASSLWGDREAFF.

This chain joins TRBV30 and TRBJ1-2; no reliable D call. The V end was cut by 3 bases, the J end by 6 bases, with 11 bases between. CDR1 is GTSNPN, CDR2 SVGIG, per germline (reference sequence). CDR3 length equals 12 residues. The chain's CDR3 is CAWRGLGDGYTF. CDR3 nucleotide sequence: TGTGCCTGGAGGGGTCTCGGGGATGGCTACACCTTC. Drawing the rest from reference TRBV30 and TRBJ1-2, the complete variable domain is SQTIHQWPATLVQPVGSPLSLECTVEGTSNPNLYWYRQAAGRGLQLLFYSVGIGQISSEVPQNLSASRPQDRQFILSSKKLLLSDSGFYLCAWRGLGDGYTFGSGTRLTVV.

This chain links TRBV5-8 with TRBJ2-7; 11 nucleotides match TRBD2. The germline CDR1 and CDR2 sequences are SGHTS and YDEGEE. The CDR3 is 14 amino acids. V shed 7 bases and J 3 bases; nucleotides not matched to a gene: 6. The CDR3 reads CASGRLAGFYEQYF. The DNA for the CDR3 is TGTGCCAGCGGCCGACTAGCGGGATTCTACGAGCAGTACTTC.